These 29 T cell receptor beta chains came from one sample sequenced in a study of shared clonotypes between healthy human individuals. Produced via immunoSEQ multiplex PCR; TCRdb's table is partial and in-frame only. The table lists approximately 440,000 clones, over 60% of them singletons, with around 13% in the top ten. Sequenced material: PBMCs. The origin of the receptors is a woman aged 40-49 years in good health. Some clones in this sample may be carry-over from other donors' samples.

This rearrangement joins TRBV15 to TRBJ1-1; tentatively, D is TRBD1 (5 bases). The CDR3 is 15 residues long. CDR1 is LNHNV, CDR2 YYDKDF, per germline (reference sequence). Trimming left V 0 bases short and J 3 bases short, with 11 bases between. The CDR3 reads CATSRDRGDYTEAFF. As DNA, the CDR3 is TGTGCCACCAGCAGAGACCGGGGCGACTACACTGAAGCTTTCTTT. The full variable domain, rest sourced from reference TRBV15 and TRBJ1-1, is DAMVIQNPRYQVTQFGKPVTLSCSQTLNHNVMYWYQQKSSQAPKLLFHYYDKDFNNEADTPDNFQSRRPNTSFCFLDIRSPGLGDTAMYLCATSRDRGDYTEAFFGQGTRLTVV.

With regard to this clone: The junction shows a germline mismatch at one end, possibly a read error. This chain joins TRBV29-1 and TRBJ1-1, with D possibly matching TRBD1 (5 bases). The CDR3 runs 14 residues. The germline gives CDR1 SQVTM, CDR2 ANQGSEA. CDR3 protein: CGVGGRLANTEAFF. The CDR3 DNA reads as TGCGGCGTTGGGGGTAGGTTGGCGAACACTGAAGCTTTCTTT.

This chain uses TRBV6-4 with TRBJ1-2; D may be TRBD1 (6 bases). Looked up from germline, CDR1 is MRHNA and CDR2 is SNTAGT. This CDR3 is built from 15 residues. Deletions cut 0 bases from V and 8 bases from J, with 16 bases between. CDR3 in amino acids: CASSDSNRALGGYTF. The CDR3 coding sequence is TGTGCCAGCAGTGACTCGAACAGGGCCCTCGGCGGCTACACCTTC.

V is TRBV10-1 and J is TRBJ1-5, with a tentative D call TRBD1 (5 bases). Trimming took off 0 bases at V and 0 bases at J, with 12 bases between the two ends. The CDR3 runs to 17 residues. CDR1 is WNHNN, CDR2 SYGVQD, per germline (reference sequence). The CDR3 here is CASSESLRGPSNQPQHF. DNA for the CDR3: TGCGCCAGCAGTGAGTCATTGAGGGGTCCTAGCAATCAGCCCCAGCATTTT.

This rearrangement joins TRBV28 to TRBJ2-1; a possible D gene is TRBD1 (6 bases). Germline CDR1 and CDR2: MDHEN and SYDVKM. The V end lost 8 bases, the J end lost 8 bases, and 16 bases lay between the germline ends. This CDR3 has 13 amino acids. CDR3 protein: CASLRGDTDEQFF. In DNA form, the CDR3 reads TGTGCCAGCCTCAGGGGCGATACGGATGAGCAGTTCTTC.

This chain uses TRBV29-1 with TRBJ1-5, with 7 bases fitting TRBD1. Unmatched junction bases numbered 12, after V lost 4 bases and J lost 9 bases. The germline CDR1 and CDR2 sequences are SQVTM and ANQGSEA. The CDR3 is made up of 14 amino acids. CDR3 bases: TGCAGCGTTGCCGTTACAGGGGATCAAGGGCCCCAGCATTTT. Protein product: CSVAVTGDQGPQHF.

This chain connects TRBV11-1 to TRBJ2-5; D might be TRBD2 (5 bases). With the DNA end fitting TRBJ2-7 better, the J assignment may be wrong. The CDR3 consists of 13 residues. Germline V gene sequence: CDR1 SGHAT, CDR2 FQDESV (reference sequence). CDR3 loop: CASSSGLFYEQYF. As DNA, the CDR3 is TGTGCCAGCAGCTCAGGACTGTTCTACGAGCAGTACTTC.

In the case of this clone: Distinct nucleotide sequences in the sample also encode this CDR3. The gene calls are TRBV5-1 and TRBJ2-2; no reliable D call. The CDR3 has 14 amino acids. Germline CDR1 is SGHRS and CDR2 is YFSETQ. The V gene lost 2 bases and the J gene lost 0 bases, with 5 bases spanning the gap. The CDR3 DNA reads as TGCGCCAGCAGCTTACGGTCGAACACCGGGGAGCTGTTTTTT. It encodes CASSLRSNTGELFF.

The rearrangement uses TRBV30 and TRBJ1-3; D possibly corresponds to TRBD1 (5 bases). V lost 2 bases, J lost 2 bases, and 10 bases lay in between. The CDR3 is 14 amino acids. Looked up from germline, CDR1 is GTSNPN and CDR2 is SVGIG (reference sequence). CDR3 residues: CAWSKTVPGNTIYF. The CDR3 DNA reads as TGTGCCTGGAGTAAGACAGTCCCTGGAAACACCATATATTTT.

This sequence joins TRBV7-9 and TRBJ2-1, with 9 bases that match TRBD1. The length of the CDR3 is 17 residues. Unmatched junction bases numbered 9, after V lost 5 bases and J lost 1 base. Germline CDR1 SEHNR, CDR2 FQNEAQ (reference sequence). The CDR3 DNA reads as TGTGCCAGCAGCCCAGGGACAGGGAGAAAATCCTACAATGAGCAGTTCTTC. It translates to CASSPGTGRKSYNEQFF.

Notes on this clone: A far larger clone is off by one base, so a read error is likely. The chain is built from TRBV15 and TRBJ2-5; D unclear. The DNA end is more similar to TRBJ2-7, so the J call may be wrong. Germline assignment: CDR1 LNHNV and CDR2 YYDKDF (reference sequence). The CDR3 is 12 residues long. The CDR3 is CAISRDEDEQYF. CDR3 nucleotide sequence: TGTGCCATCAGCAGAGATGAGGACGAGCAGTACTTC.

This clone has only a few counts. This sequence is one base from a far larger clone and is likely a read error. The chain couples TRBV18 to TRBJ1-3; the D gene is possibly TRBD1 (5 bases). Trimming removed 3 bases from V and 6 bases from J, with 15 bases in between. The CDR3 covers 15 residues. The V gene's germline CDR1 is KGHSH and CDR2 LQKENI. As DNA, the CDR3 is TGTGCCAGCTCACCTCCCCGACGGGGGGAAAACACCATATATTTT. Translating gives CASSPPRRGENTIYF.

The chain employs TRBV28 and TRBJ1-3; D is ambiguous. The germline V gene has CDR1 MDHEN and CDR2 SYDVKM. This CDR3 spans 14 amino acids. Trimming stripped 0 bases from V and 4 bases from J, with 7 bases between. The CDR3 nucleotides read TGTGCCAGCAGTTTATGGGAGTCAGGAAACACCATATATTTT. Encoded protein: CASSLWESGNTIYF.

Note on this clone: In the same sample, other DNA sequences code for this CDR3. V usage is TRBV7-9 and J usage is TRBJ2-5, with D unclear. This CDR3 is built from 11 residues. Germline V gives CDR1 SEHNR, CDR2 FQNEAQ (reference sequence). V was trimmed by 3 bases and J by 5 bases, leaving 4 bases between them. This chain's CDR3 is CASSLMETQYF. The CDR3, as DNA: TGTGCCAGCAGCTTGATGGAGACCCAGTACTTC.

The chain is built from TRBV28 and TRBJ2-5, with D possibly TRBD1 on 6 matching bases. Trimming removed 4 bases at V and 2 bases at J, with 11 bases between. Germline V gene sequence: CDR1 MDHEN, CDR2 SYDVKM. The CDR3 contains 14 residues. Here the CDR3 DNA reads TGTGCCAGCAGTTCGCGCAGGGGTCAAGAGACCCAGTACTTC. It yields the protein CASSSRRGQETQYF.

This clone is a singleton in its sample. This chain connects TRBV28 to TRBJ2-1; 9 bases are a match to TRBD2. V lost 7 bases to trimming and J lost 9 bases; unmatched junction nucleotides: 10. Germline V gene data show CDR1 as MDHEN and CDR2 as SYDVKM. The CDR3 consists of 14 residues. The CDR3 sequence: CASNEGTSRGEQFF. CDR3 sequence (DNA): TGTGCCAGCAATGAGGGGACTAGCAGGGGTGAGCAGTTCTTC.

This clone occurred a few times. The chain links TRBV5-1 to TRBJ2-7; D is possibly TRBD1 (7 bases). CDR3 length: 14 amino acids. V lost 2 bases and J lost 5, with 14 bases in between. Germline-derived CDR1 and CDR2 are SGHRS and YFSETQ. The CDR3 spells CASSLMDRTNEQYF. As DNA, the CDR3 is TGCGCCAGCAGCTTAATGGACAGGACTAACGAGCAGTACTTC.

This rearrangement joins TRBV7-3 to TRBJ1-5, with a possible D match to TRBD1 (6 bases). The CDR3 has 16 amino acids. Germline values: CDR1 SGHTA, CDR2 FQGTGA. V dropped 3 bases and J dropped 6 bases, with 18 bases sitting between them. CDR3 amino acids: CASSFNVRGGSQPQHF. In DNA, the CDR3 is TGTGCCAGCAGCTTTAACGTAAGGGGGGGTAGTCAGCCCCAGCATTTT.

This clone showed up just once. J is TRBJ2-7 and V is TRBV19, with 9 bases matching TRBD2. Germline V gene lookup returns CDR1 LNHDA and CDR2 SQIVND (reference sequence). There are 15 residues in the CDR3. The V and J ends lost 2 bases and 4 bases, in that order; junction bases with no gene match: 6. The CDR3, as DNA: TGTGCCAGTAGTATAATGGGTAGCGGGAGTTACGAGCAGTACTTC. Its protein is CASSIMGSGSYEQYF. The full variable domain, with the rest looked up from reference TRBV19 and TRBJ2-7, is DGGITQSPKYLFRKEGQNVTLSCEQNLNHDAMYWYRQDPGQGLRLIYYSQIVNDFQKGDIAEGYSVSREKKESFPLTVTSAQKNPTAFYLCASSIMGSGSYEQYFGPGTRLTVT.

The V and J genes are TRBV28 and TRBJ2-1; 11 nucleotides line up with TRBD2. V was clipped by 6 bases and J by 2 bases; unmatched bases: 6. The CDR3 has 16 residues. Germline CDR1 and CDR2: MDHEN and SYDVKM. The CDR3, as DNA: TGTGCCAGCAGATCCCTAGCGGGAGGCCCCTACAATGAGCAGTTCTTC. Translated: CASRSLAGGPYNEQFF.

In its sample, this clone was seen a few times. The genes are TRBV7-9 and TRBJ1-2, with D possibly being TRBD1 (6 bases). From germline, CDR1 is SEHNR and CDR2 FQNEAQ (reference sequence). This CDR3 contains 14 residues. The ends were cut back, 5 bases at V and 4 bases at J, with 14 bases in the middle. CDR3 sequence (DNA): TGTGCCAGCAGCCCTTGGACAGATTCCTATGGCTACACCTTC. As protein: CASSPWTDSYGYTF.

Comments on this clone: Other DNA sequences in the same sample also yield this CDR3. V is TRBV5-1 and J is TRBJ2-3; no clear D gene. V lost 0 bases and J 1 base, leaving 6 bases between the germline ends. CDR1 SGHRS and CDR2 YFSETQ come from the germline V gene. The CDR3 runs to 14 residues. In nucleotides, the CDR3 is TGCGCCAGCAGCTTGGCCCTAGGCACAGATACGCAGTATTTT. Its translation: CASSLALGTDTQYF.

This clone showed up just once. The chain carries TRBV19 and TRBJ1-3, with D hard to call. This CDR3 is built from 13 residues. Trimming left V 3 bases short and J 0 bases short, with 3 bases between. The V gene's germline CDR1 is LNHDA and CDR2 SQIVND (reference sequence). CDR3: CASSIRSGNTIYF. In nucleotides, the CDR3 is TGTGCCAGTAGTATTCGCTCTGGAAACACCATATATTTT. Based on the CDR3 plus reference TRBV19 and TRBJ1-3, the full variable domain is DGGITQSPKYLFRKEGQNVTLSCEQNLNHDAMYWYRQDPGQGLRLIYYSQIVNDFQKGDIAEGYSVSREKKESFPLTVTSAQKNPTAFYLCASSIRSGNTIYFGEGSWLTVV.

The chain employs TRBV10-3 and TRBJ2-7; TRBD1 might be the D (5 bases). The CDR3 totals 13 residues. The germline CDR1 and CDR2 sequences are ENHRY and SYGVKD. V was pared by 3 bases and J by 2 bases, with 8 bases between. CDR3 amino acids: CAISDSGTYEQYF. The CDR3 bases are TGTGCCATCAGTGATTCAGGGACCTACGAGCAGTACTTC.

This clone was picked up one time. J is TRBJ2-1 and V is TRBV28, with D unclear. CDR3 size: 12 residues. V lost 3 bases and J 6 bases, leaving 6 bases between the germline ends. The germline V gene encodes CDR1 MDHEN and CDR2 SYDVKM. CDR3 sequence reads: CASSFVANEQFF. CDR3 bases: TGTGCCAGCAGTTTTGTCGCCAATGAGCAGTTCTTC.

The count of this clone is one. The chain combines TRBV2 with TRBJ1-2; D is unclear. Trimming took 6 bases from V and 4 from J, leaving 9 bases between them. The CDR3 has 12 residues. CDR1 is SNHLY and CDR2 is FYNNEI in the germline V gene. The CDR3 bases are TGTGCCAGCAGGCGGGTGGGCTATGGCTACACCTTC. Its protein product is CASRRVGYGYTF.

CDR3 nucleotides: TGCGCCGGTTCATATGGGAGGGACTACGAGCAGTACTTC. It encodes CAGSYGRDYEQYF. The genes are TRBV4-1 and TRBJ2-7; 7 bases are shared with TRBD2. The CDR3 loop spans 13 amino acids. CDR1 MGHRA and CDR2 YSYEKL come from the germline V gene. Trimming at V came to 11 bases and at J to 3 bases, leaving 10 bases not matched to a gene.

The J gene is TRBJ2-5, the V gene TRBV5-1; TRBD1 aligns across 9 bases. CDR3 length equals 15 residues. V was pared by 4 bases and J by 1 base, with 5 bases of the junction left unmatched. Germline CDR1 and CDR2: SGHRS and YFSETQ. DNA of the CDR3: TGCGCCAGCAGCAGCGGGACAGGGCCCCAAGAGACCCAGTACTTC. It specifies CASSSGTGPQETQYF.

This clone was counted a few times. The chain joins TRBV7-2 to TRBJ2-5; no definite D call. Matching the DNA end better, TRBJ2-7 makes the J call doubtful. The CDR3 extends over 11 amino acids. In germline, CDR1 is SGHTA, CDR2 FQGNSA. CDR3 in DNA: TGTGCCAGCAGCTACCTCTACGAGCAGTACTTC. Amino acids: CASSYLYEQYF.